The clone carrying this T cell receptor (beta chain) was picked up a small number of times. Its target is unknown. TCR beta CDR3 region amplification was performed from RNA transcripts. HTBI primers drove first-round RT-PCR of the TCR CDR3. TCRdb called the multiplex PCR reads again in MiXCR, with one record for every CDR3 protein. The sample has over 150,000 distinct CDR3 sequences; about a sixth are singletons. Trimming stripped 7 bases from V and 0 bases from J, with 15 bases between. The germline V gene encodes CDR1 SNHLY and CDR2 FYNNEI. The CDR3 length is 15 residues. The sample comes from a study of T cells in Graves' hyperthyroidism and ophthalmopathy. Study findings and constraints: Ophthalmopathy was distinguished from stable hyperthyroidism by 13 V-J signatures. Onset of ophthalmopathy came a median approximately 6.9 months after the model predicted it. In blood, most of the thyroid clonotypes expanded above 0.001 were also present.

For the diagnoses, clinical symptoms, serum thyroxine and TRAb, thyroid ultrasound and orbital computed tomography were used. The TCR was taken from a woman aged 50 to 60 with Graves' hyperthyroidism. The sample consisted of blood. The V and J genes are TRBV2 and TRBJ1-1; D possibly corresponds to TRBD1 (5 bases). CDR3 protein: CASISVGRVNTEAFF. The DNA of the CDR3 is TGTGCCAGCATCTCAGTAGGCAGGGTGAACACTGAAGCTTTCTTT.